This T cell receptor beta chain stems from a study of T cells in women clearing cervical HPV infection. Whole-study results and caveats: Richness differences could reflect unmeasured T-cell content per sample.

TCR beta CDR3 amplified by multiplex PCR from approximately 1,200 ng genomic DNA. Here immunoSEQ multiplex PCR was the method, and the copy in TCRdb shows in-frame clones only, minus some. This listing includes tens of thousands of clones. Germline V gene data show CDR1 as LNHDA and CDR2 as SQIVND (reference sequence). V was trimmed by 5 bases and J by 0 bases, leaving 4 bases between them. This CDR3 is 12 amino acids long. Turning to this clone: What it binds is not known. The CDR3 end lies 3 residues beyond the end of the read and is filled in from the germline J gene.

The clonotype comes from a woman aged 18 to 75 with a cervical HPV16 infection that either progressed to CIN3+ or cleared (not recorded which). V usage is TRBV19 and J usage is TRBJ1-2, with no clear D. Sequenced input: blood buffy coat. CDR3 bases read: TGTGCCAGTAGTCCGGCTAACTATGGC. It translates to CASSPANYG. The full CDR3 protein reads CASSPANYGYTF.